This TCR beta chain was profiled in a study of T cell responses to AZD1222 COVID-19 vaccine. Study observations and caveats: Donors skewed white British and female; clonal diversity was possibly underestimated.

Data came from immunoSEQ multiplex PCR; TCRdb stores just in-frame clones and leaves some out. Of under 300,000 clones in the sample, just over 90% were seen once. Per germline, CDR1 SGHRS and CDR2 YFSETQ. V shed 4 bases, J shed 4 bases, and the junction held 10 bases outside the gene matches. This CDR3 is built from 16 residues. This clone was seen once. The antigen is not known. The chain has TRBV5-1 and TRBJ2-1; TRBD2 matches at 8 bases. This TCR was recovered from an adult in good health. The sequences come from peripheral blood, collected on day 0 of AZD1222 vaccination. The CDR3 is CASSPARGGGYNEQFF. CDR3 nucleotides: TGCGCCAGCAGCCCCGCGAGAGGCGGGGGGTACAATGAGCAGTTCTTC.